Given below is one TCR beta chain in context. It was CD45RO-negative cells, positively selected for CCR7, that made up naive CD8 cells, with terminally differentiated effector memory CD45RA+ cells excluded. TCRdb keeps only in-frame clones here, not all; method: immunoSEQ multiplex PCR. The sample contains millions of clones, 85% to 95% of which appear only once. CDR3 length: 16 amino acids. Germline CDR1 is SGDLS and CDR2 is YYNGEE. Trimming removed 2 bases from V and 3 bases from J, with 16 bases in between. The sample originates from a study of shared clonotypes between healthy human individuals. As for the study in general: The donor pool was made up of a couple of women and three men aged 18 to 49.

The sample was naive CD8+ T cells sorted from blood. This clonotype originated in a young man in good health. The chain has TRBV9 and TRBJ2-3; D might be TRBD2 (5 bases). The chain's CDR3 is CASSVSEAGGTDTQYF. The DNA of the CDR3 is TGTGCCAGCAGCGTTTCCGAGGCGGGTGGGACAGATACGCAGTATTTT.